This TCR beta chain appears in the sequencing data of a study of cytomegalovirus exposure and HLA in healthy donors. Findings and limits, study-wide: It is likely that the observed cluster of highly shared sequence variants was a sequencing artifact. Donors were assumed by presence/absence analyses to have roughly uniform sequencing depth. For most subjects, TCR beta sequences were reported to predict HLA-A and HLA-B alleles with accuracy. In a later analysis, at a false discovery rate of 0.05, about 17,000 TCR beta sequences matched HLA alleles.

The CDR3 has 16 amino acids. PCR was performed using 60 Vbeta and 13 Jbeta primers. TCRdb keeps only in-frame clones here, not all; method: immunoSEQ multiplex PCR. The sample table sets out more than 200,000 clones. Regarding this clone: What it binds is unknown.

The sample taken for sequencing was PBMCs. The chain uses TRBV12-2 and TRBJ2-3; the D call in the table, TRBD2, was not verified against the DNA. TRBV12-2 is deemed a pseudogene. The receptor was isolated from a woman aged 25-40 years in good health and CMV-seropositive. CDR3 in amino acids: CASRLTLAGGTDTQYF. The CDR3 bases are TGTGCAAGTCGCTTGACCCTAGCGGGAGGAACAGATACGCAGTATTTT.